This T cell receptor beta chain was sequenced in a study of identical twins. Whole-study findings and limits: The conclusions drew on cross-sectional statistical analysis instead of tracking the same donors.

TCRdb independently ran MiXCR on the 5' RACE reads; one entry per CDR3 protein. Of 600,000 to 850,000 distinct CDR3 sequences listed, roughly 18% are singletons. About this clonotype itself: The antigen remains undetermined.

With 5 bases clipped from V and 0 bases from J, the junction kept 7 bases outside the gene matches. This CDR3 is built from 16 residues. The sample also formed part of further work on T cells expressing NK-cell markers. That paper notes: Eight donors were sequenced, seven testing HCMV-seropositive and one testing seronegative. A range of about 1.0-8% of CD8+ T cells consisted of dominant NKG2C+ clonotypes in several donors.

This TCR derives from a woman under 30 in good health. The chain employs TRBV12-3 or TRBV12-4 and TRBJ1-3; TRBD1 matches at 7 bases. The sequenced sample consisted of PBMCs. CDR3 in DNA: TGTGCCAGCAGTAAACGACAGGGACTCTCTGGAAACACCATATATTTT. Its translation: CASSKRQGLSGNTIYF.